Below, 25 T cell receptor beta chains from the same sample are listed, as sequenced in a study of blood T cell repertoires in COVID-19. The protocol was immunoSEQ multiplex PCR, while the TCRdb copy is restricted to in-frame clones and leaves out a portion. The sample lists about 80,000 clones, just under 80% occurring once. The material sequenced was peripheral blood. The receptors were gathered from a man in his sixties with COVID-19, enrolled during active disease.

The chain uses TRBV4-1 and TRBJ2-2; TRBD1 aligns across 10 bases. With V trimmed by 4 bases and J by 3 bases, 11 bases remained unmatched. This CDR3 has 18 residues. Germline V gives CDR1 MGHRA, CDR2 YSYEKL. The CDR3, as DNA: TGCGCCAGCAGCCTATCGACAGGGGGCGGAGGGGACACCGGGGAGCTGTTTTTT. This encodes CASSLSTGGGGDTGELFF.

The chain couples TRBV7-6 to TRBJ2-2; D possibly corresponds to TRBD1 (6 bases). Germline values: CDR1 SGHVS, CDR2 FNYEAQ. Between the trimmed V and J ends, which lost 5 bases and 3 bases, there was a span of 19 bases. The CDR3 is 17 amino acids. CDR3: CASSGRIGGSDTGELFF. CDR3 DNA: TGTGCCAGCAGCGGACGGATTGGGGGCTCGGACACCGGGGAGCTGTTTTTT.

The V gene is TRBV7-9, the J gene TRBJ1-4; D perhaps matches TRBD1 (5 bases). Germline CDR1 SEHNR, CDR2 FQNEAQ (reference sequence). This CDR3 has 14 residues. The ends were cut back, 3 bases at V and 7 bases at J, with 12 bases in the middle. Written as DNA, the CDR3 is TGTGCCAGCAGCTTCGGGGGAGGGCGTGAAAAACTGTTTTTT. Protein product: CASSFGGGREKLFF.

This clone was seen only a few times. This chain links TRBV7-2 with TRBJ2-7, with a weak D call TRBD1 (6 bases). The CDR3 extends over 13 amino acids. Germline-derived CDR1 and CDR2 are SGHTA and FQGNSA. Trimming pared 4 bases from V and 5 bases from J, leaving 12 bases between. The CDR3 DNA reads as TGTGCCAGCAGCTCCCGGACAGTCAACGAGCAGTACTTC. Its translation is CASSSRTVNEQYF. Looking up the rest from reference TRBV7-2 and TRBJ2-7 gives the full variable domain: GAGVSQSPSNKVTEKGKDVELRCDPISGHTALYWYRQSLGQGLEFLIYFQGNSAPDKSGLPSDRFSAERTGGSVSTLTIQRTQQEDSAVYLCASSSRTVNEQYFGPGTRLTVT.

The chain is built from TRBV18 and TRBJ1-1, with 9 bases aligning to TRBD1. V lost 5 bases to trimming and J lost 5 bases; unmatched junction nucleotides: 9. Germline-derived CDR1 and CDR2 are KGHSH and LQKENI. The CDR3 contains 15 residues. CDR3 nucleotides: TGTGCCAGCTCAATGACGACAGGGGGACGGACTGAAGCTTTCTTT. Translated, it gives CASSMTTGGRTEAFF.

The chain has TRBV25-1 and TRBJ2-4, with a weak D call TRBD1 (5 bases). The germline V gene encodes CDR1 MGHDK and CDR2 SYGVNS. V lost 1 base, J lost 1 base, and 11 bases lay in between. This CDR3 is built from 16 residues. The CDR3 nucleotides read TGTGCCAGCAGTGAATTTGGACACGGGGCCAAAAACATTCAGTACTTC. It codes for CASSEFGHGAKNIQYF.

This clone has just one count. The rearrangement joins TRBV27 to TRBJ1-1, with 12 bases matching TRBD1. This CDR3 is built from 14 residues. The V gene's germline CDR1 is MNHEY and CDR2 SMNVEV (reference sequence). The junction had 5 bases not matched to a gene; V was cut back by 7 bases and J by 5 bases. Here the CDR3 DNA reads TGTGCCAGCACCCGGGACAGGGGGCAGACTGAAGCTTTCTTT. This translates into CASTRDRGQTEAFF.

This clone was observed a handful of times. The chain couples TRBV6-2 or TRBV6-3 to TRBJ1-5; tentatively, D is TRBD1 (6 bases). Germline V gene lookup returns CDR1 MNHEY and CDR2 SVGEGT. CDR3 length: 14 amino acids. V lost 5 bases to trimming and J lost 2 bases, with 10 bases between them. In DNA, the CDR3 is TGTGCCAGCAGTCCACAGGGCGGCAATCAGCCCCAGCATTTT. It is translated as CASSPQGGNQPQHF.

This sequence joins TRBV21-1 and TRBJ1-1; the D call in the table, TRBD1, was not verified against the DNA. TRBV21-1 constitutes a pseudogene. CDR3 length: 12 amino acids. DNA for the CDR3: TGTGCCAGCAGCAACAGTCTCAGCAGGGCTTTCTTT. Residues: CASSNSLSRAFF.

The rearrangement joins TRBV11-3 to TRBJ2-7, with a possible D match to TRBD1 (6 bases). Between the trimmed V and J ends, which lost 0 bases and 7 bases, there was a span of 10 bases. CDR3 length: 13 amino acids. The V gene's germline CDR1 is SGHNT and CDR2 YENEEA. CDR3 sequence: CASSLEGQGEQYF. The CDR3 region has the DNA TGTGCCAGCAGCTTAGAAGGTCAGGGGGAGCAGTACTTC.

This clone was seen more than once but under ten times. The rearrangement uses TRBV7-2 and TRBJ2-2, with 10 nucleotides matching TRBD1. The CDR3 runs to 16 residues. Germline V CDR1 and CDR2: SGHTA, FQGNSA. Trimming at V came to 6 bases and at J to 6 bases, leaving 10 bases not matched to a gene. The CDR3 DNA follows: TGTGCCAGCAGTCGCCCAGGGACAGGGGTGGCCGGGGAGCTGTTTTTT. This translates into CASSRPGTGVAGELFF.

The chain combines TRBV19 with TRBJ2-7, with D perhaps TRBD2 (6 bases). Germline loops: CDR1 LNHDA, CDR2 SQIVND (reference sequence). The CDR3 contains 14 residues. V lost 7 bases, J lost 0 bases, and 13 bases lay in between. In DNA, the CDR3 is TGTGCCAGTAAGCGGGCTCCCGACTCCTACGAGCAGTACTTC. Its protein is CASKRAPDSYEQYF. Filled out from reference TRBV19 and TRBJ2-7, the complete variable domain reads DGGITQSPKYLFRKEGQNVTLSCEQNLNHDAMYWYRQDPGQGLRLIYYSQIVNDFQKGDIAEGYSVSREKKESFPLTVTSAQKNPTAFYLCASKRAPDSYEQYFGPGTRLTVT.

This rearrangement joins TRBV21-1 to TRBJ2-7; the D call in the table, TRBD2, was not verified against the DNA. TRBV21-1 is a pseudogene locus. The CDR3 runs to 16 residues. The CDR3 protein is CASSIRTGDLSYEQYF. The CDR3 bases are TGTGCCAGCAGCATTCGGACGGGGGATCTCTCCTACGAGCAGTACTTC.

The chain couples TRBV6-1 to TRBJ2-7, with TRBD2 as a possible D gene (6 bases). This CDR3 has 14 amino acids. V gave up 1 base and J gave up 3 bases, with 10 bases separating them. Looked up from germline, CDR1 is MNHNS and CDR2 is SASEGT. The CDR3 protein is CASSEGAGGYEQYF. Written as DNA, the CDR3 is TGTGCCAGCAGTGAAGGAGCGGGTGGCTACGAGCAGTACTTC.

CDR3 residues: CASSQDLSGRYGGENIQYF. CDR3 sequence (DNA): TGTGCCAGCAGCCAAGATTTAAGCGGGAGGTATGGGGGCGAAAACATTCAGTACTTC. The genes are TRBV3-1 (or the pseudogene TRBV3-2) and TRBJ2-4; 9 nucleotides match TRBD2. Looked up from germline, CDR1 is LGHDT and CDR2 is YNNKEL (reference sequence). The CDR3 extends over 19 amino acids. V trimming: 0 bases; J trimming: 5 bases; junction bases outside the gene matches: 14.

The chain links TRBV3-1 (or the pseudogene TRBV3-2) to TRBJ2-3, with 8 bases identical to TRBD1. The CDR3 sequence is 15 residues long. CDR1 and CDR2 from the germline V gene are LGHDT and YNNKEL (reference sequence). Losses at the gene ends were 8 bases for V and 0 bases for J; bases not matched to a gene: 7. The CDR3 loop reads CASRGGTGSTDTQYF. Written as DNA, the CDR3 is TGTGCCAGCCGTGGAGGGACAGGAAGCACAGATACGCAGTATTTT.

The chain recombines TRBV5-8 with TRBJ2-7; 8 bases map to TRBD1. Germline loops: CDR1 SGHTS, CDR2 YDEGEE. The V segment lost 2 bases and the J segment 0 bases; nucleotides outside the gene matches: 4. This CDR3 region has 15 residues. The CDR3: CASSFQQGGSYEQYF. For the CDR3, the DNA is TGTGCCAGCAGCTTTCAACAGGGGGGCTCCTACGAGCAGTACTTC.

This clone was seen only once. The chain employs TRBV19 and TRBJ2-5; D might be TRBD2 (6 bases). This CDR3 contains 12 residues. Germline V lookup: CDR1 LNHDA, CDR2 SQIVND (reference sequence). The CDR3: CAVGSGHATQYF. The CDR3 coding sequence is TGTGCAGTAGGTAGCGGCCACGCAACCCAGTACTTC.

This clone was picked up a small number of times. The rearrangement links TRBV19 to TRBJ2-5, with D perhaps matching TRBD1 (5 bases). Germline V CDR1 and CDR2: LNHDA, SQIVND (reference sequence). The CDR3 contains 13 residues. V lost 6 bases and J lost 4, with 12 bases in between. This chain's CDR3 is CASSVEQGETQYF. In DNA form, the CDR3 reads TGTGCCAGTAGCGTAGAGCAGGGAGAGACCCAGTACTTC.

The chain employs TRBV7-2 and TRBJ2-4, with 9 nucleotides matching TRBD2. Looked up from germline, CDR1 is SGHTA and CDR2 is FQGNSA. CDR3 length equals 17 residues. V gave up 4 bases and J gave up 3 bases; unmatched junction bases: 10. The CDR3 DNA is TGTGCCAGCAGCTCCTCTAGCGGGGCCCGGGGCAAAAACATTCAGTACTTC. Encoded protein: CASSSSSGARGKNIQYF.

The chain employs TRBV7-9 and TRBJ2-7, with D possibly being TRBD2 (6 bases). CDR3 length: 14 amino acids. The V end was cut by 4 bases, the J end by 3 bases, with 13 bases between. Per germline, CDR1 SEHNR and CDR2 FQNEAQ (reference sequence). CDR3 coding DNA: TGTGCCAGCAGCTACCCGGGACTGTTCTACGAGCAGTACTTC. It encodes CASSYPGLFYEQYF.

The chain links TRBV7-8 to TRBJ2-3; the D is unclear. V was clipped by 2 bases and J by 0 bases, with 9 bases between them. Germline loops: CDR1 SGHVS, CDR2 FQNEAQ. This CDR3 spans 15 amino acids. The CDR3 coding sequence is TGTGCCAGCAGCTTACTCCGAGGCAGCACAGATACGCAGTATTTT. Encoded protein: CASSLLRGSTDTQYF.

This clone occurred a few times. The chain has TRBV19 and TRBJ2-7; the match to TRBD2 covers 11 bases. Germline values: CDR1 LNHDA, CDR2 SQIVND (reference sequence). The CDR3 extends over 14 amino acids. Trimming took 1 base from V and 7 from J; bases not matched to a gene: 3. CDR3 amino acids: CASSIGRLAGEQYF. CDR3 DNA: TGTGCCAGTAGTATAGGCCGACTAGCGGGAGAGCAGTACTTC.

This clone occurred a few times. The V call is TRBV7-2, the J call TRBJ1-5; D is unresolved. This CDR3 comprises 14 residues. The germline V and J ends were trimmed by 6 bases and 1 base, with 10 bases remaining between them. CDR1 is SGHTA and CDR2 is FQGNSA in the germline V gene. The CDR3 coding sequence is TGTGCCAGCAGGGTTGAGAACAGCAATCAGCCCCAGCATTTT. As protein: CASRVENSNQPQHF.

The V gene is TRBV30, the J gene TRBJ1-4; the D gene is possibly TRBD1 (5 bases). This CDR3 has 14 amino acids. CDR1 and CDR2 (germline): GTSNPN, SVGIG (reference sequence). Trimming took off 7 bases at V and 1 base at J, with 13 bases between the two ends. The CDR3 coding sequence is TGTGCCTACTCCGGGGGAAGAACTAATGAAAAACTGTTTTTT. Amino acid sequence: CAYSGGRTNEKLFF.